The source of this T cell receptor beta chain is a study of T cells in Graves' hyperthyroidism and ophthalmopathy. V shed 2 bases and J shed 6 bases, with 18 bases lying between them. Germline V gene lookup returns CDR1 SGHRS and CDR2 YFSETQ. CDR3 length: 16 amino acids. TCR beta CDR3 regions were amplified from RNA transcripts. Researchers ran a first-round RT-PCR on the TCR CDR3 using the HTBI primer set. TCRdb itself ran the multiplex PCR reads through MiXCR, one entry per CDR3 protein. The sample records hundreds of thousands of distinct CDR3 sequences, roughly a sixth being singletons. There are many counts of this clonotype.

The chain recombines TRBV5-1 with TRBJ2-1; D ambiguous. This TCR came from a woman aged 40 to 49 with Graves' ophthalmopathy. The sample was blood. The CDR3 reads CASSLNRKSIGNEQFF. The CDR3 DNA is TGCGCCAGCAGCTTAAATCGGAAAAGTATCGGCAATGAGCAGTTCTTC.